Following are 4 T cell receptor beta chains from one sample sequenced in a study of radiotherapy plus CTLA-4 blockade in lung cancer. This table comes from immunoSEQ multiplex PCR, and its TCRdb copy is limited to in-frame clones, with some not included. The sample yields about 45,000 clones, roughly 60% seen once. This material consisted of peripheral blood, taken from a patient treated with radiotherapy plus ipilimumab. These receptors all stem from a human donor with non-small cell lung cancer who had a partial response to radiotherapy plus ipilimumab.

The table lists this clone with a few counts. V usage is TRBV6-5 and J usage is TRBJ2-7; 8 bases align to TRBD1. The CDR3 has 15 amino acids. J was trimmed by 3 bases and V by 6 bases; bases with no gene match: 10. Germline V gene sequence: CDR1 MNHEY, CDR2 SVGAGI. The CDR3, as DNA: TGTGCCAGCAGCCCGCAGACAGGGGCCCTCTACGAGCAGTACTTC. It is translated as CASSPQTGALYEQYF.

V and J are TRBV5-1 and TRBJ2-5, with D maybe TRBD1 (6 bases). The CDR3 sequence is 14 residues long. Germline V gene sequence: CDR1 SGHRS, CDR2 YFSETQ. V was trimmed by 2 bases and J by 5 bases, leaving 13 bases between them. CDR3 sequence reads: CASSLLQGSETQYF. CDR3 in DNA: TGCGCCAGCAGCTTATTACAGGGATCGGAGACCCAGTACTTC.

To note about this clone: The junction shows a germline mismatch at one end, possibly a read error. The V gene is TRBV7-7, the J gene TRBJ1-1; no reliable D call. This CDR3 region has 14 residues. Germline values: CDR1 SSHAT, CDR2 FNYEAQ (reference sequence). Here the CDR3 reads CASSPILMNTEAFF. CDR3 bases: TGTGCTAGCAGCCCTATCCTCATGAACACTGAAGCTTTCTTT.

This sequence joins TRBV11-1 and TRBJ2-2, with TRBD2 as a possible D gene (7 bases). V gave up 4 bases and J gave up 5 bases, with 11 bases separating them. Germline V gives CDR1 SGHAT, CDR2 FQDESV (reference sequence). The CDR3 sequence is 14 residues long. The CDR3 coding sequence is TGTGCCAGCAGCTCCCGGGGGGCAACCGGGGAGCTGTTTTTT. This encodes CASSSRGATGELFF.